These T cell receptor beta chains were read from a single sample in a study of graft-versus-host responses after intestinal transplantation. Antigens for these TCRs are unknown. Produced via immunoSEQ multiplex PCR; TCRdb's table is partial and in-frame only. Of over 100,000 clones listed, approximately 95% were seen once; the top ten hold roughly 3%. Sequenced material: unstimulated CD8+ T cells sorted from spleen or lymph node cells, taken before intestinal transplant. These receptors were taken from a human donor who received an intestinal transplant. CDR3s include the opening cysteine and the closing phenylalanine or tryptophan. D genes are given only for firm matches. Clone size is shown for a subset of rows, as once, few, many or a class of expanded clone.

-	TRBD2	TRBV7-9	TRBJ2-1	CASSPPVLPGKRGEQFF	TGTGCCAGCAGCCCCCCGGTGCTCCCCGGCAAGCGGGGGGAGCAGTTCTTC
-	-	TRBV9	TRBJ2-3	CASSPTAGLADTDTQYF	TGTGCCAGCAGCCCAACGGCAGGGCTAGCCGACACAGATACGCAGTATTTT
few	-	TRBV30	TRBJ2-7	CAWKGSPYEQYF	TGTGCCTGGAAGGGGTCTCCCTACGAGCAGTACTTC
-	-	TRBV28	TRBJ2-7	CASSLGVEQYF	TGTGCCAGCAGTTTAGGCGTCGAGCAGTACTTC
-	TRBD2	TRBV9	TRBJ2-7	CASSVGTSGSSYEQYF	TGTGCCAGCAGCGTAGGGACTAGCGGGAGCTCCTACGAGCAGTACTTC
-	-	TRBV10-3	TRBJ1-2	CAISDFGRIANYGYTF	TGTGCCATCAGTGACTTCGGACGGATAGCTAACTATGGCTACACCTTC
-	-	TRBV4-2	TRBJ2-5	CASSQVLGRLQETQYF	TGTGCCAGCAGCCAAGTATTAGGGCGGCTCCAAGAGACCCAGTACTTC
-	-	TRBV19	TRBJ2-1	CASSTPTTEQFF	TGTGCCAGTAGTACCCCTACTACAGAGCAGTTCTTC
-	-	TRBV6-5	TRBJ2-2	CASSYGGTGELFF	TGTGCCAGCAGTTATGGAGGAACCGGGGAGCTGTTTTTT
-	-	TRBV7-9	TRBJ1-1	CASSLVADEAFF	TGTGCCAGCAGCTTAGTGGCAGATGAAGCTTTCTTT
-	-	TRBV5-1	TRBJ2-1	CASSLGFAGQSDNEQFF	TGCGCCAGCAGCTTGGGTTTTGCGGGGCAATCCGACAATGAGCAGTTCTTC
-	-	TRBV27	TRBJ1-4	CASRGLTTPNEKLFF	TGTGCCAGTAGGGGGTTGACGACCCCTAATGAAAAACTGTTTTTT
-	-	TRBV28	TRBJ1-5	CASWTSVGDVRSREDQPQHF	TGTGCCAGCTGGACCTCTGTGGGTGACGTACGCAGCAGGGAAGATCAGCCCCAGCATTTT
-	-	TRBV9	TRBJ2-3	CASSVGGGNTQYF	TGTGCCAGCAGCGTAGGAGGGGGAAATACGCAGTATTTT
once	-	TRBV2	TRBJ1-5	CASSEARADNQPQHF	TGTGCCAGCAGTGAAGCGCGGGCCGACAATCAGCCCCAGCATTTT
-	TRBD1	TRBV28	TRBJ1-2	CASSTLRDRGVYTF	TGTGCCAGCAGTACCTTACGGGACAGGGGCGTCTACACCTTC
-	-	TRBV28	TRBJ2-7	CASSFWDRAAYEQYF	TGTGCCAGCAGTTTCTGGGATAGGGCCGCCTACGAGCAGTACTTC
-	-	TRBV5-4	TRBJ2-1	CASTGDEGWMGNEQFF	TGTGCCAGCACCGGGGATGAGGGGTGGATGGGCAATGAGCAGTTCTTC
-	-	TRBV28	TRBJ2-7	CASSFFRQLSYEQYF	TGTGCCAGCAGTTTTTTCCGACAGCTATCCTACGAGCAGTACTTC
-	TRBD1	TRBV9	TRBJ2-1	CASSGGTGNYNEQFF	TGTGCCAGCAGCGGAGGGACAGGGAACTACAATGAGCAGTTCTTC
few	-	TRBV5-1	TRBJ2-5	CASSLRGETQYF	TGTGCCAGCAGCTTAAGGGGAGAGACCCAGTACTTC
-	-	TRBV6-1	TRBJ2-5	CARLPYLETQYF	TGTGCCCGCTTACCATATTTAGAGACCCAGTACTTC
-	-	TRBV9	TRBJ2-7	CASSVGRRAVEQYF	TGTGCCAGCAGCGTAGGGCGACGGGCGGTCGAGCAGTACTTC
-	-	TRBV10-2	TRBJ2-1	CASSDPVNEQFF	TGCGCCAGCAGTGATCCAGTCAATGAGCAGTTCTTC
-	-	TRBV13	TRBJ2-1	CASSLGAMKHNEQFF	TGTGCCAGCAGCTTAGGGGCAATGAAACACAATGAGCAGTTCTTC
-	-	TRBV7-9	TRBJ2-1	CASSSGGANEQFF	TGTGCCAGCAGCTCCGGGGGAGCCAATGAGCAGTTCTTC
-	-	TRBV27	TRBJ1-6	CASSLILGANNSPLHF	TGTGCCAGCAGTCTTATCTTGGGGGCAAATAATTCACCCCTCCACTTT
-	TRBD2	TRBV11-2	TRBJ2-7	CASSLGAGGSYEQYF	TGTGCCAGCAGCTTAGGCGCGGGAGGTTCCTACGAGCAGTACTTC
once	TRBD2	TRBV9	TRBJ2-1	CASSVLAGGYNEQFF	TGTGCCAGCAGCGTACTGGCGGGAGGTTACAATGAGCAGTTCTTC
-	TRBD2	TRBV7-9	TRBJ2-1	CASSLRLAGGPNEQFF	TGTGCCAGCAGCTTACGCCTAGCGGGAGGGCCTAATGAGCAGTTCTTC
-	-	TRBV28	TRBJ1-5	CASSLGRLLPQHF	TGTGCCAGCAGTTTGGGTAGACTTCTGCCCCAGCATTTT
-	-	TRBV2	TRBJ2-1	CASSGGTQNEQFF	TGTGCCAGCAGTGGGGGAACGCAAAATGAGCAGTTCTTC
-	TRBD2	TRBV28	TRBJ2-1	CASSMGGSSYNEQFF	TGTGCCAGCAGTATGGGCGGGAGCTCCTACAATGAGCAGTTCTTC
-	-	TRBV7-9	TRBJ2-1	CASSLGRATSSYNEQFF	TGTGCCAGCAGCTTAGGACGGGCTACTAGCTCCTACAATGAGCAGTTCTTC
-	TRBD2	TRBV29-1	TRBJ2-1	CSVGLADYNEQFF	TGCAGCGTTGGACTAGCGGACTACAATGAGCAGTTCTTC
-	-	TRBV6-5	TRBJ1-3	CASSESGAGNTIYF	TGTGCCAGCAGCGAGTCAGGGGCTGGAAACACCATATATTTT
-	-	TRBV15	TRBJ2-2	CASRATGELFF	TGTGCCAGCCGGGCGACCGGGGAGCTGTTTTTT